These 27 T cell receptor beta chains share one sample of origin, sequenced in a study of blood T cells in healthy people across ages (dated by TCRdb to between 2014 and 2017). The library was produced with 5' RACE. Sequenced using an Illumina HiSeq 2500. A second PCR of about 7 to 12 cycles was performed with a sample-barcoded 5' primer and a J-beta primer mix. Through fastp at Q25 and MiXCR, TCRdb rebuilt clones from the public reads, retaining in-frame beta chains. Each CDR3 protein appears once, grouped with its most common genes and DNA. The sample contains approximately 800,000 distinct CDR3 sequences, around 25% of them found a single time. The leading ten clones occupy approximately 3.7% of the sample. These data also formed part of another study, on T cells of mothers and their children.

Source material: blood. These receptors were obtained from a boy aged 5-17 years in good health.

This clonotype has ten or more counts. The chain carries TRBV20-1 and TRBJ2-3, with TRBD1 matching 8 bases. The CDR3 runs to 14 residues. Germline V gene data show CDR1 as DFQATT and CDR2 as SNEGSKA (reference sequence). V lost 3 bases, J lost 6 bases, and 8 bases stayed unmatched. CDR3 in amino acids: CSARAQTGVDTQYF. In DNA, the CDR3 is TGCAGTGCTAGGGCCCAGACAGGGGTCGATACGCAGTATTTT.

V is TRBV12-3 or TRBV12-4 and J is TRBJ1-4; D not certain. V gave up 1 base and J gave up 7 bases, with 4 bases separating them. There are 12 residues in the CDR3. Written as DNA, the CDR3 is TGTGCCAGCAGTTTAGGGGCTGAAAAACTGTTTTTT. It translates to CASSLGAEKLFF.

The genes are TRBV27 and TRBJ2-4; no reliable D call. The CDR3 covers 13 residues. V gave up 6 bases and J gave up 5 bases, with 11 bases separating them. Germline V lookup: CDR1 MNHEY, CDR2 SMNVEV (reference sequence). In DNA form, the CDR3 reads TGTGCCAGCAGCCGGAACACCGAAAACATTCAGTACTTC. This codes for CASSRNTENIQYF.

This clonotype was picked up a small number of times. The V and J genes are TRBV7-3 and TRBJ2-1, with TRBD2 matching 11 bases. V dropped 1 base and J dropped 0; count of bases not matched to a gene: 8. CDR1 and CDR2 (germline): SGHTA, FQGTGA. The CDR3 runs to 19 residues. This CDR3 is CASSLRGASGRFSYNEQFF. Here the CDR3 DNA reads TGTGCCAGCAGCTTAAGGGGGGCTAGCGGGAGGTTCTCCTACAATGAGCAGTTCTTC.

The V gene is TRBV29-1, the J gene TRBJ1-2, with unresolved D. Germline lookup yields CDR1 SQVTM and CDR2 ANQGSEA. The germline V and J ends were trimmed by 8 bases and 7 bases, with 8 bases remaining between them. CDR3 length equals 9 residues. CDR3 coding DNA: TGCAGCCCCTCTCCTGGCTACACCTTC. Translating it yields CSPSPGYTF.

This rearrangement joins TRBV5-4 to TRBJ2-5; D might be TRBD1 or TRBD2, each matching 5 bases. The end of the DNA aligns better with TRBJ2-1, so the J call may be wrong. Germline lookup yields CDR1 SGHNT and CDR2 YYREEE (reference sequence). This CDR3 is 15 amino acids long. As DNA, the CDR3 is TGTGCCAGCAGCTTGGCCGGGACCCCACACAATGAGCAGTTCTTC. Its translation is CASSLAGTPHNEQFF.

V is TRBV5-1 and J is TRBJ2-3, with D tentatively TRBD1 (6 bases). The CDR3 sequence is 15 residues long. V was trimmed by 0 bases and J by 5 bases, leaving 13 bases between them. CDR1 is SGHRS and CDR2 is YFSETQ in the germline V gene. This chain's CDR3 is CASSLVEGGGDTQYF. DNA of the CDR3: TGCGCCAGCAGCTTGGTTGAAGGGGGTGGAGATACGCAGTATTTT.

This chain uses TRBV7-9 with TRBJ2-1; D may be TRBD1 (5 bases). The last part of the DNA fits TRBJ2-7 better; the J call may be wrong. This CDR3 comprises 15 residues. CDR1 and CDR2 (germline): SEHNR, FQNEAQ (reference sequence). DNA for the CDR3: TGTGCCAGCAGCCAGCCGGTTAGGGGAACCTACGAGCAGTACTTC. Amino acids: CASSQPVRGTYEQYF.

J is TRBJ2-2 and V is TRBV7-2, with 7 nucleotides matching TRBD1. Germline V lookup: CDR1 SGHTA, CDR2 FQGNSA. There are 15 residues in the CDR3. J was trimmed by 5 bases and V by 5 bases; bases with no gene match: 8. In DNA form, the CDR3 reads TGTGCCAGCAGCCCACTGACAGGGAAAACCGGGGAGCTGTTTTTT. It codes for CASSPLTGKTGELFF.

This chain connects TRBV11-2 to TRBJ1-1; D is undetermined. The CDR3 has 14 amino acids. Germline V lookup: CDR1 SGHAT, CDR2 FQNNGV. V lost 5 bases and J 6 bases, leaving 16 bases between the germline ends. DNA of the CDR3: TGTGCCAGCAGCCCGCAGGTACCGGGCGCTGAAGCTTTCTTT. Encoded protein: CASSPQVPGAEAFF.

There are many counts of this clonotype. The chain carries TRBV4-3 and TRBJ2-5; 10 nucleotides align to TRBD1. Germline lookup yields CDR1 LGHNA and CDR2 YSLEER. This CDR3 has 15 amino acids. The V gene end was trimmed by 2 bases and the J gene end by 11 bases; junction bases not matched to a gene: 11. CDR3 DNA sequence: TGCGCCAGCAGCCAATGGGGGACAGGGGACAGTGTGCAGTACTTC. This gives the protein CASSQWGTGDSVQYF.

This clonotype was detected only a few times. An end of the junction differs from the germline gene, which may be a read error. The chain has TRBV7-7 and TRBJ1-4, with D unresolved. Germline V gene sequence: CDR1 SSHAT, CDR2 FNYEAQ (reference sequence). This CDR3 region has 15 residues. This CDR3 is CASSPSQDGIGKLFF. CDR3 coding DNA: TGTGCTAGCAGCCCGAGCCAGGACGGCATTGGGAAACTGTTCTTT.

This clonotype appeared a few times. The CDR3 here is CSVAAGRETQYF. For the CDR3, the DNA is TGCAGCGTTGCCGCAGGACGAGAGACCCAGTACTTC. The rearrangement links TRBV29-1 to TRBJ2-5; the D is unclear. Germline V gene lookup returns CDR1 SQVTM and CDR2 ANQGSEA. The CDR3 contains 12 residues. V was cut by 4 bases and J by 4 bases, with 10 bases left in between.

CDR3 nucleotides: TGTGCTGCATTGGGGAACACCGGGGAGCTGTTTTTT. Its translation is CAALGNTGELFF. The gene calls are TRBV7-9 and TRBJ2-2; unclear D gene. The CDR3 totals 12 residues. In germline, CDR1 is SEHNR, CDR2 FQNEAQ (reference sequence).

For the CDR3, the DNA is TGCGCCAGCAGCGAGGGACAGGTAGGCTACGAGCAGTACTTC. Its translation: CASSEGQVGYEQYF. The V and J genes are TRBV5-1 and TRBJ2-1; 8 positions match TRBD1. The J call is in doubt because the DNA end fits TRBJ2-7 better. The CDR3 covers 14 residues. CDR1 and CDR2 from the germline V gene are SGHRS and YFSETQ.

The chain employs TRBV20-1 and TRBJ2-1; D uncertain. CDR1 DFQATT and CDR2 SNEGSKA come from the germline V gene (reference sequence). CDR3 length: 16 amino acids. V lost 5 bases and J lost 5, with 22 bases in between. Written as DNA, the CDR3 is TGCAGTGCTGATCTCCCCTTTAAGCTAGACCACAATGAGCAGTTCTTC. Its translation is CSADLPFKLDHNEQFF.

The chain uses TRBV20-1 and TRBJ1-1; weak D call: TRBD1 (6 bases). CDR3 length equals 13 residues. Between the trimmed V and J ends, which lost 7 bases and 1 base, there was a span of 13 bases. CDR1 and CDR2 (germline): DFQATT, SNEGSKA (reference sequence). The CDR3: CSVPRTENTEAFF. The CDR3 DNA follows: TGCAGTGTCCCTAGGACAGAGAACACTGAAGCTTTCTTT.

The rearrangement uses TRBV7-2 and TRBJ2-7; either TRBD1 or TRBD2 may fit D (5 bases each). CDR3 length equals 14 residues. V lost 6 bases and J lost 5, with 17 bases in between. Germline V gene lookup returns CDR1 SGHTA and CDR2 FQGNSA. The CDR3 spells CASSLALGRDEQYF. CDR3 bases: TGTGCCAGCAGTCTAGCCCTGGGCAGGGACGAGCAGTACTTC.

The rearrangement joins TRBV20-1 to TRBJ2-7, with 9 bases matching TRBD2. Germline trimming cut 5 bases from V and 2 bases from J; bases unmatched to any gene: 7. The germline V gene encodes CDR1 DFQATT and CDR2 SNEGSKA (reference sequence). The CDR3 covers 14 residues. CDR3 residues: CSALLAGLTYEQYF. The CDR3 nucleotides read TGCAGTGCTCTTCTAGCGGGACTTACCTACGAGCAGTACTTC.

J is TRBJ2-1 and V is TRBV5-4; D is undetermined. The germline V and J ends were trimmed by 4 bases and 6 bases, with 11 bases remaining between them. CDR1 is SGHNT and CDR2 is YYREEE in the germline V gene (reference sequence). This CDR3 has 13 residues. The CDR3 is CASSIPQVNEQFF. CDR3 in DNA: TGTGCCAGCAGCATCCCTCAGGTCAATGAGCAGTTCTTC.

The rearrangement links TRBV24-1 to TRBJ1-5; no clear D gene. CDR1 KGHDR and CDR2 SFDVKD come from the germline V gene. The V end was cut by 2 bases, the J end by 4 bases, with 8 bases between. The CDR3 runs to 14 residues. The CDR3, as DNA: TGTGCCACCAGTGATTCCTCTTTTAATCAGCCCCAGCATTTT. It codes for CATSDSSFNQPQHF.

The V gene is TRBV5-1, the J gene TRBJ1-1; D is unresolved. V shed 2 bases and J shed 5 bases, with 10 bases lying between them. Germline V CDR1 and CDR2: SGHRS, YFSETQ. The CDR3 sequence is 13 residues long. The CDR3 DNA reads as TGCGCCAGCAGCTTAGGTCAAAGAACTGAAGCTTTCTTT. This encodes CASSLGQRTEAFF.

This clonotype was found a few times. This chain joins TRBV20-1 and TRBJ1-1; D is unresolved. Germline CDR1 is DFQATT and CDR2 is SNEGSKA (reference sequence). This CDR3 comprises 12 residues. Deletions cut 4 bases from V and 0 bases from J, with 6 bases between. Here the CDR3 DNA reads TGCAGTGCTAAACCTCTGAACACTGAAGCTTTCTTT. It is translated as CSAKPLNTEAFF.

The chain joins TRBV4-3 to TRBJ1-5; maybe TRBD1 (6 bases). Germline lookup yields CDR1 LGHNA and CDR2 YSLEER. The CDR3 totals 16 residues. V was trimmed by 1 base and J by 6 bases, leaving 16 bases between them. Here the CDR3 reads CASSQVWGGTSQPQHF. CDR3 DNA sequence: TGCGCCAGCAGCCAAGTTTGGGGGGGCACGAGTCAGCCCCAGCATTTT.

This rearrangement joins TRBV18 to TRBJ2-3; D gene unclear. Germline V gene data show CDR1 as KGHSH and CDR2 as LQKENI. This CDR3 is built from 14 residues. V was pared by 3 bases and J by 0 bases, with 7 bases between. The CDR3 DNA reads TGTGCCAGCTCACCCAACCCAAGCACAGATACGCAGTATTTT. Its protein is CASSPNPSTDTQYF.

The chain links TRBV2 to TRBJ1-5; unclear D gene. The CDR3 has 14 amino acids. Germline V gene data show CDR1 as SNHLY and CDR2 as FYNNEI. The V end was cut by 7 bases, the J end by 0 bases, with 10 bases between. The CDR3 nucleotides read TGTGCCAGCAATAAGGATAATAGCAATCAGCCCCAGCATTTT. Translating gives CASNKDNSNQPQHF. The full variable domain, its missing parts supplied by reference TRBV2 and TRBJ1-5, is EPEVTQTPSHQVTQMGQEVILRCVPISNHLYFYWYRQILGQKVEFLVSFYNNEISEKSEIFDDQFSVERPDGSNFTLKIRSTKLEDSAMYFCASNKDNSNQPQHFGDGTRLSIL.

A few counts support this clonotype. The CDR3 region is CASHPNSINTEAFF. As DNA, the CDR3 is TGTGCCAGCCACCCCAACAGCATTAACACTGAAGCTTTCTTT. The chain is built from TRBV28 and TRBJ1-1; D uncertain. The CDR3 length is 14 residues. Germline CDR1 reads MDHEN; CDR2 reads SYDVKM. V was pared by 8 bases and J by 2 bases, with 15 bases between.